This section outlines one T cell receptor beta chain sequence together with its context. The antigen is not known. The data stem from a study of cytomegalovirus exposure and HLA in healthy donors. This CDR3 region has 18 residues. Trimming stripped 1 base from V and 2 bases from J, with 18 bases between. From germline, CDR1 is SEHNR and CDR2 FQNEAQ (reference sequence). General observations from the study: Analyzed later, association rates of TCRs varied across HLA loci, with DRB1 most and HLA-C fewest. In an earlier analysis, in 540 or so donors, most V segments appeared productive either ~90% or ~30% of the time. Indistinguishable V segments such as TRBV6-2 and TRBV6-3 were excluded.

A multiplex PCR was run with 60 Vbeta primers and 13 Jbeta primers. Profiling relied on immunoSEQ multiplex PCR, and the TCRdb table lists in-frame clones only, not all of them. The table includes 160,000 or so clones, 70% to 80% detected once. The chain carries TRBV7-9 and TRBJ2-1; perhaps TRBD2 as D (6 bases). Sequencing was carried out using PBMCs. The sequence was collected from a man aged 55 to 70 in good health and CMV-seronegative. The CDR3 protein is CASSLVLEASETYNEQFF. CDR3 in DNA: TGTGCCAGCAGCTTAGTGCTAGAGGCTAGCGAGACCTACAATGAGCAGTTCTTC.